The rows below give T cell receptor beta chains drawn from one sample of a study of long-term antiretroviral therapy in people with HIV. The assay was immunoSEQ multiplex PCR, and TCRdb's table has in-frame clones only and misses some. This table has around 20,000 clones, less than 85% appearing once. The sequences come from unsorted PBMCs, collected 0.9 years after starting antiretroviral therapy. The receptors come from a man younger than 30 with HIV. Each CDR3 is given with its conserved first and last residue. The order of the fields is CDR3 protein, CDR3 DNA, V gene, J gene, clone size, D gene. A D gene is named only where the DNA matches it firmly. Clone size, where shown, is once, few, many, or a class for clones that have expanded.

CDR3: CASSDWDDSNYGYTF
DNA: TGTGCCAGCAGTGATTGGGACGACAGTAACTATGGCTACACCTTC
V: TRBV2
J: TRBJ1-2
size: NA
D: NA

CDR3: CASSDPGLNTEAFF
DNA: TGTGCCAGCAGTGATCCAGGGTTGAACACTGAAGCTTTCTTT
V: TRBV2
J: TRBJ1-1
size: NA
D: NA

CDR3: CASSLALADEQFF
DNA: TGTGCCAGCAGCTTAGCCCTCGCGGATGAGCAGTTCTTC
V: TRBV7-9
J: TRBJ2-1
size: NA
D: NA

CDR3: CASSFQTGGEGSPLHF
DNA: TGTGCCAGCAGTTTCCAAACAGGGGGCGAGGGTTCACCCCTCCACTTT
V: TRBV6-5
J: TRBJ1-6
size: few
D: TRBD1

CDR3: CASAGGTDTQYF
DNA: TGCGCCAGCGCTGGGGGGACAGATACGCAGTATTTT
V: TRBV10-1
J: TRBJ2-3
size: NA
D: NA

CDR3: CASRRTGRGTEAFF
DNA: TGTGCCAGTAGGAGGACAGGGCGTGGGACTGAAGCTTTCTTT
V: TRBV19
J: TRBJ1-1
size: NA
D: TRBD1

CDR3: CASSLVADANYGYTF
DNA: TGTGCCAGCAGCTTAGTTGCCGACGCTAACTATGGCTACACCTTC
V: TRBV11-2
J: TRBJ1-2
size: once
D: NA

CDR3: CASSRRDFKAYNSPLHF
DNA: TGTGCCAGCTCCCGCCGGGACTTCAAAGCCTATAATTCACCCCTCCACTTT
V: TRBV18
J: TRBJ1-6
size: NA
D: NA

CDR3: CASSLGTFLTYEQYF
DNA: TGTGCCAGCAGCTTGGGGACCTTTCTGACCTACGAGCAGTACTTC
V: TRBV5-6
J: TRBJ2-7
size: NA
D: NA

CDR3: CASSDSPGTGELFF
DNA: TGTGCCAGCAGTGACTCGCCGGGGACCGGGGAGCTGTTTTTT
V: TRBV6-4
J: TRBJ2-2
size: NA
D: NA

CDR3: CASRGLAETQYF
DNA: TGTGCCAGCAGGGGACTAGCGGAGACCCAGTACTTC
V: TRBV2
J: TRBJ2-5
size: once
D: TRBD2

CDR3: CSVEVEGGSGTQYF
DNA: TGCAGCGTTGAAGTCGAGGGGGGGTCGGGGACCCAGTACTTC
V: TRBV29-1
J: TRBJ2-5
size: NA
D: NA

CDR3: CASGLFASTGELFF
DNA: TGTGCTAGTGGTTTGTTTGCCAGCACCGGGGAGCTGTTTTTT
V: TRBV12-5
J: TRBJ2-2
size: once
D: NA

CDR3: CASSGQGADEQYF
DNA: TGTGCCAGCAGTGGACAGGGGGCTGACGAGCAGTACTTC
V: TRBV2
J: TRBJ2-7
size: NA
D: TRBD1

CDR3: CASIDSSPEQFF
DNA: TGTGCCAGCATCGATTCAAGTCCCGAGCAGTTCTTC
V: TRBV7-9
J: TRBJ2-1
size: NA
D: NA

CDR3: CASGVAGGHTQYF
DNA: TGTGCCAGCGGGGTAGCGGGGGGTCATACGCAGTATTTT
V: TRBV27
J: TRBJ2-3
size: NA
D: TRBD2

CDR3: CASSVSTSGNTIYF
DNA: TGCGCCAGCAGTGTTAGCACCTCTGGAAACACCATATATTTT
V: TRBV10-2
J: TRBJ1-3
size: NA
D: NA

CDR3: CASKTSGGSLSETQYF
DNA: TGCGCCAGCAAGACTAGCGGGGGCTCCCTCTCTGAGACCCAGTACTTC
V: TRBV5-1
J: TRBJ2-5
size: few
D: TRBD2

CDR3: CTSSPPRRLDQNIQYF
DNA: TGTACCAGCTCACCACCGAGAAGGTTAGATCAAAACATTCAGTACTTC
V: TRBV18
J: TRBJ2-4
size: NA
D: NA

CDR3: CASRPDREYMNTEAFF
DNA: TGTGCCAGCAGACCCGACAGGGAATACATGAACACTGAAGCTTTCTTT
V: TRBV6-6
J: TRBJ1-1
size: NA
D: TRBD1

CDR3: CASSLDARTDYNEQFF
DNA: TGCGCCAGCAGCTTGGATGCCCGGACGGATTACAATGAGCAGTTCTTC
V: TRBV5-1
J: TRBJ2-1
size: NA
D: NA

CDR3: CASSFTGRNTDTQYF
DNA: TGTGCCAGCAGCTTTACTGGACGGAACACAGATACGCAGTATTTT
V: TRBV9
J: TRBJ2-3
size: NA
D: NA

CDR3: CASSWDSIEAFF
DNA: TGTGCCAGCAGTTGGGACAGCATTGAAGCTTTCTTT
V: TRBV2
J: TRBJ1-1
size: once
D: TRBD1

CDR3: CASSLRQVDYGYTF
DNA: TGTGCCAGCAGCTTGAGGCAGGTTGACTATGGCTACACCTTC
V: TRBV5-6
J: TRBJ1-2
size: NA
D: NA

CDR3: CASSVDDGWSTEAFF
DNA: TGTGCCAGCAGCGTAGACGACGGATGGAGCACTGAAGCTTTCTTT
V: TRBV9
J: TRBJ1-1
size: NA
D: NA

CDR3: CASSLGGGQPQHF
DNA: TGTGCCAGCAGCTTGGGAGGGGGTCAGCCCCAGCATTTT
V: TRBV5-6
J: TRBJ1-5
size: NA
D: NA

CDR3: CASSSLLGANYGYTF
DNA: TGTGCCAGCAGTTCATTATTGGGAGCTAACTATGGCTACACCTTC
V: TRBV27
J: TRBJ1-2
size: NA
D: NA

CDR3: CASSPYPRSGNTIYF
DNA: TGCGCCAGCAGCCCTTACCCTCGATCTGGAAACACCATATATTTT
V: TRBV5-1
J: TRBJ1-3
size: NA
D: NA

CDR3: CASKTGREGEKLFF
DNA: TGTGCCAGCAAAACAGGGAGGGAGGGTGAAAAACTGTTTTTT
V: TRBV27
J: TRBJ1-4
size: NA
D: NA

CDR3: CASKGLAWTDTQYF
DNA: TGTGCCAGCAAGGGACTAGCATGGACAGATACGCAGTATTTT
V: TRBV28
J: TRBJ2-3
size: NA
D: TRBD2

CDR3: CASSQGLLGIQYF
DNA: TGTGCCAGCAGCCAAGGGTTATTGGGCATTCAGTACTTC
V: TRBV4-2
J: TRBJ2-4
size: NA
D: NA